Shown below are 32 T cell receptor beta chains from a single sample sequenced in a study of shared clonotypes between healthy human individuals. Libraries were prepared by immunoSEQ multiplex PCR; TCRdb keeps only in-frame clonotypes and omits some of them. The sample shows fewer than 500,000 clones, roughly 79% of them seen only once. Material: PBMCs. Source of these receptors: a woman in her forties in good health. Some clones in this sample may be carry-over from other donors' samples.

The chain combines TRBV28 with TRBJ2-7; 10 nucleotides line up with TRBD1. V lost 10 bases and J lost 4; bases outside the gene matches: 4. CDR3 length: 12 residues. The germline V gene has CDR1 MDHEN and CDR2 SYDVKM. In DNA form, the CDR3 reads TGTGCCACCACGGGACAGGGGTACGAGCAGTACTTC. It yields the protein CATTGQGYEQYF.

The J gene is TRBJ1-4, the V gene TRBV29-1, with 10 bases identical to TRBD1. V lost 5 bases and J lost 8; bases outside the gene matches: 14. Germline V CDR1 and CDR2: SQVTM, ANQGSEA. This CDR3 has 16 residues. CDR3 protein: CSVTGGTGDGGEKLFF. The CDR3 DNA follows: TGCAGCGTTACCGGGGGGACAGGGGATGGAGGCGAAAAACTGTTTTTT.

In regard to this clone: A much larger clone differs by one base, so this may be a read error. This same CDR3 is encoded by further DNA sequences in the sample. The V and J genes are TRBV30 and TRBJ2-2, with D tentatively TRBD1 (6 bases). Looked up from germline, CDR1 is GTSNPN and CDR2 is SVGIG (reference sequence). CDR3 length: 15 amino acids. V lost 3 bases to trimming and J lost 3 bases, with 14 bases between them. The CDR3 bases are TGTGCCTGGAGCCTTTCGGACAGAGACACCGGGGAGCTGTTTTTT. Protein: CAWSLSDRDTGELFF.

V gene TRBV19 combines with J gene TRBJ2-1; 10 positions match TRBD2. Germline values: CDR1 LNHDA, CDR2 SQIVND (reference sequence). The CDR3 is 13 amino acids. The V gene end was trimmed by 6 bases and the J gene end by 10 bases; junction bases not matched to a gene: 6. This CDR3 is CASRLAGVGEQFF. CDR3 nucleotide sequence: TGTGCCAGTAGGCTAGCGGGAGTTGGAGAGCAGTTCTTC.

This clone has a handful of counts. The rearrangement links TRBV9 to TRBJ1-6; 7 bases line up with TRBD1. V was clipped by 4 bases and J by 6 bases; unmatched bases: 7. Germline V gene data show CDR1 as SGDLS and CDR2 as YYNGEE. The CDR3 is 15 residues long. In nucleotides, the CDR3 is TGTGCCAGCAGCTCTACAGGGGCTCGTAATTCACCCCTCCACTTT. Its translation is CASSSTGARNSPLHF.

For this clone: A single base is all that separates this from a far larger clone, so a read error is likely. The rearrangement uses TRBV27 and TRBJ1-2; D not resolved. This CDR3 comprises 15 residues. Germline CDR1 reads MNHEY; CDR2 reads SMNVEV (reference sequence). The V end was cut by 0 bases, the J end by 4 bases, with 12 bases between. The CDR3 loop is CASSLSHGVGYGYTF. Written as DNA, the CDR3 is TGTGCCAGCAGTTTATCGCATGGGGTGGGCTATGGCTACACCTTC.

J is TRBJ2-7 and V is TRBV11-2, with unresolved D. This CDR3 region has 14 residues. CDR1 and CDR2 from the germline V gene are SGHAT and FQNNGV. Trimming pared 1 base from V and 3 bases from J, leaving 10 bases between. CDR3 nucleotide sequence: TGTGCCAGCAGCTTAGGGGTCACGGGCTACGAGCAGTACTTC. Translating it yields CASSLGVTGYEQYF.

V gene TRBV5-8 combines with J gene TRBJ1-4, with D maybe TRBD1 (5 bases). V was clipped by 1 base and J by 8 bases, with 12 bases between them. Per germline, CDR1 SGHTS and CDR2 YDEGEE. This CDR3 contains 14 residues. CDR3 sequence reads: CASSLRQISEKLFF. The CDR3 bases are TGTGCCAGCAGCTTGAGACAGATCTCAGAAAAACTGTTTTTT.

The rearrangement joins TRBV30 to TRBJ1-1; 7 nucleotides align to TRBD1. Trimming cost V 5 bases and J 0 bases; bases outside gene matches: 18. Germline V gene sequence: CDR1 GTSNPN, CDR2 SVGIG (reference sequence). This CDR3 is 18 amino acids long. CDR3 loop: CAWGSRTGRTIMNTEAFF. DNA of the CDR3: TGTGCCTGGGGTTCTCGGACAGGCCGGACTATCATGAACACTGAAGCTTTCTTT. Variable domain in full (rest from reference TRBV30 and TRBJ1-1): SQTIHQWPATLVQPVGSPLSLECTVEGTSNPNLYWYRQAAGRGLQLLFYSVGIGQISSEVPQNLSASRPQDRQFILSSKKLLLSDSGFYLCAWGSRTGRTIMNTEAFFGQGTRLTVV.

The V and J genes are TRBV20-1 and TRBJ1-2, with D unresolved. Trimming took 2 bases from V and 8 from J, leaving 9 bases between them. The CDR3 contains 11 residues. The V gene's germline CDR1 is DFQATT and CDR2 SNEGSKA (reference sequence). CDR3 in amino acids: CSARWSYGYTF. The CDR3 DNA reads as TGCAGTGCTAGATGGAGTTACGGCTACACCTTC.

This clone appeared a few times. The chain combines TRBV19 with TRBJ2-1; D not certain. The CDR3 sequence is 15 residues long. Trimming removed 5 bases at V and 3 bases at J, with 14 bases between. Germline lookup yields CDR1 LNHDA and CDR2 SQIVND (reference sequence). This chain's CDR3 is CASSRAYPRYNEQFF. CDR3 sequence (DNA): TGTGCCAGTAGTCGGGCCTACCCCCGCTACAATGAGCAGTTCTTC. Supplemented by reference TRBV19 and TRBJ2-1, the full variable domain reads DGGITQSPKYLFRKEGQNVTLSCEQNLNHDAMYWYRQDPGQGLRLIYYSQIVNDFQKGDIAEGYSVSREKKESFPLTVTSAQKNPTAFYLCASSRAYPRYNEQFFGPGTRLTVL.

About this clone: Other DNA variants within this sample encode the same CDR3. This CDR3 is CASSRGANYGYTF. The CDR3, as DNA: TGTGCCAGTAGCAGGGGTGCTAACTATGGCTACACCTTC. The chain is built from TRBV19 and TRBJ1-2; weak D call: TRBD1 (6 bases). CDR1 and CDR2 (germline): LNHDA, SQIVND (reference sequence). This CDR3 has 13 residues. The V end lost 6 bases, the J end lost 0 bases, and 8 bases lay between the germline ends.

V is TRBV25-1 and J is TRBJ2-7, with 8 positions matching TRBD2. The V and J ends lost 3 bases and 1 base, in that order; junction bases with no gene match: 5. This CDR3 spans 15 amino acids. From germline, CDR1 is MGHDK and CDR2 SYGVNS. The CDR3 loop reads CASSDLTSGSYEQYF. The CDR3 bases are TGTGCCAGCAGTGATCTAACTAGCGGATCCTACGAGCAGTACTTC.

CDR3 loop: CASSLEVARGPNYGYTF. CDR3 DNA sequence: TGCGCCAGCAGCTTGGAAGTAGCCAGGGGCCCGAACTATGGCTACACCTTC. The V gene is TRBV5-1, the J gene TRBJ1-2, with D possibly matching TRBD1 (6 bases). The ends were cut back, 0 bases at V and 2 bases at J, with 17 bases in the middle. Germline CDR1 reads SGHRS; CDR2 reads YFSETQ. This CDR3 is built from 17 residues.

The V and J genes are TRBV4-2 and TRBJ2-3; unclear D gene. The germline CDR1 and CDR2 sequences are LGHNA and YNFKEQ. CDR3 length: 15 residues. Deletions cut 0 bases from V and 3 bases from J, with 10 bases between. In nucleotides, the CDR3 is TGTGCCAGCAGCCAAGATTTGTCGGATACAGATACGCAGTATTTT. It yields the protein CASSQDLSDTDTQYF.

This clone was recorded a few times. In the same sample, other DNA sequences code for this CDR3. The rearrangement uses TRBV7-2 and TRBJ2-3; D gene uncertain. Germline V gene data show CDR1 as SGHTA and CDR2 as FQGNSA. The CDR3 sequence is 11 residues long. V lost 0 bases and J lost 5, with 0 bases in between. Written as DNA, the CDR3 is TGTGCCAGCAGCTTAGCAGATACGCAGTATTTT. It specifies CASSLADTQYF.

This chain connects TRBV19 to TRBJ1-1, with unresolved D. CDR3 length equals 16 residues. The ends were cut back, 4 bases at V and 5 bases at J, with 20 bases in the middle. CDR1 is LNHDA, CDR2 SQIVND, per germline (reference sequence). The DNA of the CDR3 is TGTGCCAGTAGTACCTCAAAAGTTCAGCTGGGTACTGAAGCTTTCTTT. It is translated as CASSTSKVQLGTEAFF. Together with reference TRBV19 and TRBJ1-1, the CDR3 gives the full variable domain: DGGITQSPKYLFRKEGQNVTLSCEQNLNHDAMYWYRQDPGQGLRLIYYSQIVNDFQKGDIAEGYSVSREKKESFPLTVTSAQKNPTAFYLCASSTSKVQLGTEAFFGQGTRLTVV.

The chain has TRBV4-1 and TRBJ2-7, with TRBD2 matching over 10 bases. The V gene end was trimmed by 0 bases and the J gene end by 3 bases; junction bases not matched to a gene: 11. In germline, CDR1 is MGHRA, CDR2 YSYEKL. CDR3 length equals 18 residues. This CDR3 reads CASSQESSGRQIIYEQYF. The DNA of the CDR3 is TGCGCCAGCAGCCAAGAGTCTAGCGGGAGACAGATAATCTACGAGCAGTACTTC.

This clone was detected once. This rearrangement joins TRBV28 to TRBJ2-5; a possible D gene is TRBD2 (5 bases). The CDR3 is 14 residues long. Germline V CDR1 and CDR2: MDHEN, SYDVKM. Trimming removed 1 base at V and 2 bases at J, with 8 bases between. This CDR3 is CASSLFRTQETQYF. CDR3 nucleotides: TGTGCCAGCAGTTTATTCAGGACTCAAGAGACCCAGTACTTC.

Here the CDR3 reads CASSRGPVRYF. CDR3 nucleotide sequence: TGTGCCAGCAGCCGCGGACCAGTTAGATACTTC. The chain couples TRBV6-5 to TRBJ2-7; no reliable D call. This CDR3 comprises 11 residues. The V and J ends lost 6 bases and 13 bases respectively, with 16 bases between them. Germline CDR1 is MNHEY and CDR2 is SVGAGI.

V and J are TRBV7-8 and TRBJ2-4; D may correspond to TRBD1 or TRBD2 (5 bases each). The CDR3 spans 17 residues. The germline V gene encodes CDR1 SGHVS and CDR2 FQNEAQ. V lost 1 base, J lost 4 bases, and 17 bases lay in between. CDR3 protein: CASSLERMGVTKNIQYF. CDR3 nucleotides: TGTGCCAGCAGCTTAGAGCGGATGGGGGTAACTAAAAACATTCAGTACTTC.

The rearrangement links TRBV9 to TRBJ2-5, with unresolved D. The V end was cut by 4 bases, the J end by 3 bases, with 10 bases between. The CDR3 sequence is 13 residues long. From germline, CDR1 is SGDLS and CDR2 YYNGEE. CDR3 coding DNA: TGTGCCAGCAGCCAAACACCCAAAGAGACCCAGTACTTC. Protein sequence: CASSQTPKETQYF. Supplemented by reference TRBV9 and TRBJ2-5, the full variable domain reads DSGVTQTPKHLITATGQRVTLRCSPRSGDLSVYWYQQSLDQGLQFLIQYYNGEERAKGNILERFSAQQFPDLHSELNLSSLELGDSALYFCASSQTPKETQYFGPGTRLLVL.

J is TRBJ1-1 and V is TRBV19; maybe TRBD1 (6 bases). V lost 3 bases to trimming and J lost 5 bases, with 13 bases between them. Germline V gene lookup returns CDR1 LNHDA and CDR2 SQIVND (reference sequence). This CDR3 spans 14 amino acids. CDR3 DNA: TGTGCCAGTAGTATCCCAGGGGTGAGGACTGAAGCTTTCTTT. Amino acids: CASSIPGVRTEAFF. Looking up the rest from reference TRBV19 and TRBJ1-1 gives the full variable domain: DGGITQSPKYLFRKEGQNVTLSCEQNLNHDAMYWYRQDPGQGLRLIYYSQIVNDFQKGDIAEGYSVSREKKESFPLTVTSAQKNPTAFYLCASSIPGVRTEAFFGQGTRLTVV.

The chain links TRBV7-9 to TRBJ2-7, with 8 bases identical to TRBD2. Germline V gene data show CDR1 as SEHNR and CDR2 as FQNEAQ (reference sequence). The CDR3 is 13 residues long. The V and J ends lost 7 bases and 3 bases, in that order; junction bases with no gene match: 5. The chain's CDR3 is CASNGRGSYEQYF. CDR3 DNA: TGTGCCAGCAACGGGAGGGGTAGCTACGAGCAGTACTTC.

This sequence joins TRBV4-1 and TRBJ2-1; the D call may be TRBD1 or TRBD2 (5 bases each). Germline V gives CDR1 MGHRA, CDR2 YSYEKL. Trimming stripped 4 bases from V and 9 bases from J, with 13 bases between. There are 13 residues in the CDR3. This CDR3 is CASSLRPGTEQFF. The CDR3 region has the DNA TGCGCCAGCAGCCTAAGACCAGGGACTGAGCAGTTCTTC.

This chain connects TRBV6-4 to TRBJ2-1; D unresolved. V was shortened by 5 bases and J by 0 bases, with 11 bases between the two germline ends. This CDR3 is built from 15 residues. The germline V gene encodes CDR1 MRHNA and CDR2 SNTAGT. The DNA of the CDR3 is TGTGCCAGCAGTCCCAGCCCGAGCTCCTACAATGAGCAGTTCTTC. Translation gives CASSPSPSSYNEQFF.

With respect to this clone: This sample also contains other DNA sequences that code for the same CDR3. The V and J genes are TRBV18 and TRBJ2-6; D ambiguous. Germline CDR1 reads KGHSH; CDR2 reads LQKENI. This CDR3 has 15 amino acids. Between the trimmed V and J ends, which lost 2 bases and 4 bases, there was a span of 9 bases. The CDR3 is CASSPRLSGANVLTF. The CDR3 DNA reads TGTGCCAGCTCACCAAGGTTATCAGGGGCCAACGTCCTGACTTTC.

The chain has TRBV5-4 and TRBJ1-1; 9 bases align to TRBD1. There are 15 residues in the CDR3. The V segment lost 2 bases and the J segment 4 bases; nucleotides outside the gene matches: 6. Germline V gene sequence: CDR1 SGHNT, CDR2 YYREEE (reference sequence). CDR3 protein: CASSFSDRGSTEAFF. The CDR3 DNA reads TGTGCCAGCAGCTTCTCGGACAGGGGTTCCACTGAAGCTTTCTTT. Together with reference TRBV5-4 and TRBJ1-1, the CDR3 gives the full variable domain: ETGVTQSPTHLIKTRGQQVTLRCSSQSGHNTVSWYQQALGQGPQFIFQYYREEENGRGNFPPRFSGLQFPNYSSELNVNALELDDSALYLCASSFSDRGSTEAFFGQGTRLTVV.

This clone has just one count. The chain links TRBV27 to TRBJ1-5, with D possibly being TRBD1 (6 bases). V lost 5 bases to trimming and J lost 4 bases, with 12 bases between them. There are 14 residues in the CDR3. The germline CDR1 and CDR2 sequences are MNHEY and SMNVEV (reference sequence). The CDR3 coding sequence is TGTGCCAGCAGTCATGGACAGCCTAATCAGCCCCAGCATTTT. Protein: CASSHGQPNQPQHF.

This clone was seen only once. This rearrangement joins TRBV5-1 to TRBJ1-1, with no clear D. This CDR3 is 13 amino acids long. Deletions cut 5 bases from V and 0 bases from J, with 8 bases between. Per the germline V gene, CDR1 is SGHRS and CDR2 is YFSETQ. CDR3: CASSGNMNTEAFF. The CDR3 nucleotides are TGCGCCAGCAGTGGCAACATGAACACTGAAGCTTTCTTT.

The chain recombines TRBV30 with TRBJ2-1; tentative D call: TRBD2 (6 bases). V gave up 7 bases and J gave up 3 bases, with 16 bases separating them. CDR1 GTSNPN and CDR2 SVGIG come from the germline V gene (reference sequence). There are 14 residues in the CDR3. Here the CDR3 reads CASSEGGIYNEQFF. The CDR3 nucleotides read TGTGCCTCTTCGGAGGGTGGGATCTACAATGAGCAGTTCTTC.

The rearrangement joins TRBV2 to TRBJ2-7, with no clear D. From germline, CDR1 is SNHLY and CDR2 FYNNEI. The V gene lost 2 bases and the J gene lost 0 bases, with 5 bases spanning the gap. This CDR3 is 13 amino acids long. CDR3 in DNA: TGTGCCAGCAGTGAACAAGGCTCCTACGAGCAGTACTTC. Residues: CASSEQGSYEQYF.